The sequence of this TCR beta chain was determined in a study of blood T cell repertoires in COVID-19. Study-wide background: From T cells, B-cell-depleted T cells, or PBMCs came the material, which was cDNA or gDNA.

The CDR3 runs 16 residues. V was cut by 3 bases and J by 0 bases, with 12 bases left in between. Germline loops: CDR1 LNHDA, CDR2 SQIVND (reference sequence). Profiling relied on immunoSEQ multiplex PCR, and the TCRdb table lists in-frame clones only, not all of them. The sample holds about 230,000 clones, more than 65% seen once. The specimen was peripheral blood. The TCR sequence derives from a woman of 80 years or more with acute or convalescent COVID-19. The V call is TRBV19, the J call TRBJ2-4; the D gene is possibly TRBD1 (6 bases). CDR3 DNA sequence: TGTGCCAGTAGTATCCGAGGACAGCTAGCCAAAAACATTCAGTACTTC. It yields the protein CASSIRGQLAKNIQYF.